This T cell receptor beta chain derives from a study of T cell changes during pregnancy in multiple sclerosis. Clones were read by immunoSEQ multiplex PCR, and TCRdb kept only the in-frame ones, dropping some. Of approximately 65,000 clones in the sample, approximately 92% are singletons; the top ten hold 2.5% to 3.5%. CDR3 length: 16 residues. From germline, CDR1 is SGDLS and CDR2 YYNGEE. V was pared by 3 bases and J by 8 bases, with 12 bases of the junction left unmatched. This chain joins TRBV9 and TRBJ2-1; 9 nucleotides match TRBD1. The TCR was taken from a female donor in good health, enrolled as a control in a pregnancy study. The sample consisted of CD8+ T cells from peripheral blood mononuclear cells, taken in the third trimester of pregnancy. The CDR3 loop is CASSGGEDRGYDEQFF. DNA of the CDR3: TGTGCCAGCAGCGGTGGTGAGGACAGGGGCTATGATGAGCAGTTCTTC.